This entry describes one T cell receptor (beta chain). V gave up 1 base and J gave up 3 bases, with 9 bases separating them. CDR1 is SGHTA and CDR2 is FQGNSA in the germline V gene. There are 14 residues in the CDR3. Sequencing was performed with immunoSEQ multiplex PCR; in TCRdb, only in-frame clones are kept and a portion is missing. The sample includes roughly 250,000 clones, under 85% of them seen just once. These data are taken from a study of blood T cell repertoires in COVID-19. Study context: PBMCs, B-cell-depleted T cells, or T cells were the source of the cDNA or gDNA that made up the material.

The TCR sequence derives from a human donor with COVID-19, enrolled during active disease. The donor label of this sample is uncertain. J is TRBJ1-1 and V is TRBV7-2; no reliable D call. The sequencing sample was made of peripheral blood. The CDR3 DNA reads TGTGCCAGCAGCTTAGGAACCTCGGACACTGAAGCTTTCTTT. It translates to CASSLGTSDTEAFF.